This T cell receptor (beta chain) was identified in a study of T cells in Graves' hyperthyroidism and ophthalmopathy. Findings and caveats of the study: Most thyroid clonotypes expanded above 0.001 were also detected in blood.

About this clonotype: Its specificity is not known.

The CDR3 regions of TCR beta were amplified from RNA transcripts. First-round RT-PCR with HTBI primers amplified the TCR CDR3 region. From the multiplex PCR reads, TCRdb called clonotypes with MiXCR, one entry per CDR3 protein. This table holds roughly 500,000 distinct CDR3 sequences, 46% found once. Diagnosing involved the use of clinical symptoms, serum thyroxine and TRAb, thyroid ultrasound and orbital computed tomography. The CDR3 covers 11 residues. The V end lost 10 bases, the J end lost 5 bases, and 12 bases lay between the germline ends. CDR1 is MDHEN, CDR2 SYDVKM, per germline. The V gene is TRBV28, the J gene TRBJ2-7; the D is unclear. Sequencing used peripheral blood or thyroid tissue (not recorded which). The receptor's source is an adult woman with Graves' disease, either hyperthyroidism or ophthalmopathy (not recorded which). The CDR3 sequence is CATTQIDEQYF. In DNA, the CDR3 is TGTGCCACTACACAAATAGACGAGCAGTACTTC. Full variable domain (remainder filled in from reference TRBV28 and TRBJ2-7): DVKVTQSSRYLVKRTGEKVFLECVQDMDHENMFWYRQDPGLGLRLIYFSYDVKMKEKGDIPEGYSVSREKKERFSLILESASTNQTSMYLCATTQIDEQYFGPGTRLTVT.